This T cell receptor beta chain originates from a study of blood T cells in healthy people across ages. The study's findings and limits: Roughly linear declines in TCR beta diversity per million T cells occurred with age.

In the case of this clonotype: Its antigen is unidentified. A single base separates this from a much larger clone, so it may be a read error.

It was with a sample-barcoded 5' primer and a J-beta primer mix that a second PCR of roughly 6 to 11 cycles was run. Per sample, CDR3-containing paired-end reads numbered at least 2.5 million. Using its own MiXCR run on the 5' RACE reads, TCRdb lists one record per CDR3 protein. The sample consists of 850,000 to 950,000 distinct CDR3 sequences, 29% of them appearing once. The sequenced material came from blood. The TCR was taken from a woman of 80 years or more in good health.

The CDR3 sequence: CASSLLAGIRETQYF. In nucleotides, the CDR3 is TGTGCCAGCAGCTTACTGGCGGGCATACGAGAGACCCAGTACTTC. The J gene is TRBJ2-4, the V gene TRBV7-2; maybe TRBD2 (5 bases). The J call may not be correct, given that the DNA end is closer to TRBJ2-5. Germline CDR1 is SGHTA and CDR2 is FQGNSA. This CDR3 has 15 amino acids.